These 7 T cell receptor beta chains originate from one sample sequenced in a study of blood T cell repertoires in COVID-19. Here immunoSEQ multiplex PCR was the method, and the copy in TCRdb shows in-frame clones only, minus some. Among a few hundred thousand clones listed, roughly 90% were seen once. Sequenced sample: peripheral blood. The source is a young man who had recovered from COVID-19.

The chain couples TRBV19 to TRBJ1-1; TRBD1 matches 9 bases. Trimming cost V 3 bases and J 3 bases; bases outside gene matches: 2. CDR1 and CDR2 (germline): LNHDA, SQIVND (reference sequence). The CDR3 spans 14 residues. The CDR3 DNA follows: TGTGCCAGTAGTATGGGACAGGGCTACACTGAAGCTTTCTTT. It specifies CASSMGQGYTEAFF. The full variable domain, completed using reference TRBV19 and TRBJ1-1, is DGGITQSPKYLFRKEGQNVTLSCEQNLNHDAMYWYRQDPGQGLRLIYYSQIVNDFQKGDIAEGYSVSREKKESFPLTVTSAQKNPTAFYLCASSMGQGYTEAFFGQGTRLTVV.

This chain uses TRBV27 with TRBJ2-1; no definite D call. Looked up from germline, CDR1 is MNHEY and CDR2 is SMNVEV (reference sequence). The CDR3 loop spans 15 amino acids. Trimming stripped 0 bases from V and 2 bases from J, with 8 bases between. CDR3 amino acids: CASSLSWLAYNEQFF. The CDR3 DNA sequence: TGTGCCAGCAGTTTATCGTGGCTAGCCTACAATGAGCAGTTCTTC.

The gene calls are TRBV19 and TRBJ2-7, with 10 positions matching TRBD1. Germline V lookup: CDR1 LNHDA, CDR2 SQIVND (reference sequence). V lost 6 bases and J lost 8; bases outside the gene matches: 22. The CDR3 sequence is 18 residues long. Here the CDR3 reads CASSPIWGPGQGPTKQYF. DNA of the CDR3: TGTGCCAGTAGCCCAATCTGGGGACCGGGACAGGGGCCCACGAAGCAGTACTTC. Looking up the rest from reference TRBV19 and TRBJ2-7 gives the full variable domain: DGGITQSPKYLFRKEGQNVTLSCEQNLNHDAMYWYRQDPGQGLRLIYYSQIVNDFQKGDIAEGYSVSREKKESFPLTVTSAQKNPTAFYLCASSPIWGPGQGPTKQYFGPGTRLTVT.

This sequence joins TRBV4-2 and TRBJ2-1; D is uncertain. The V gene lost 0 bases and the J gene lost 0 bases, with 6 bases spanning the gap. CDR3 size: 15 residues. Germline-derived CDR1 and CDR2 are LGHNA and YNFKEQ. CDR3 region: CASSQDPSSYNEQFF. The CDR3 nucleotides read TGTGCCAGCAGCCAAGACCCGAGCTCCTACAATGAGCAGTTCTTC.

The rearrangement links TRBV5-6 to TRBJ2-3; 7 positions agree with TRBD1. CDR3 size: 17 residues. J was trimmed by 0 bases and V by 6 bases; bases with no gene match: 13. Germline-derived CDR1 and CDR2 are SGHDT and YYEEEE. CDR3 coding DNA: TGTGCCAGCATCAACCTCCCGGGACAGACTAGCACAGATACGCAGTATTTT. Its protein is CASINLPGQTSTDTQYF.

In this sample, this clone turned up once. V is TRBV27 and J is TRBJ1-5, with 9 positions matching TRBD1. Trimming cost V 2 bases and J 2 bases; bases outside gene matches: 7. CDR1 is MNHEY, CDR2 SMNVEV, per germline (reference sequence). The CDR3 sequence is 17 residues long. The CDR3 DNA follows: TGTGCCAGCAGTTTAACAGGGGGCGCGGTGGGCAATCAGCCCCAGCATTTT. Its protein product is CASSLTGGAVGNQPQHF.

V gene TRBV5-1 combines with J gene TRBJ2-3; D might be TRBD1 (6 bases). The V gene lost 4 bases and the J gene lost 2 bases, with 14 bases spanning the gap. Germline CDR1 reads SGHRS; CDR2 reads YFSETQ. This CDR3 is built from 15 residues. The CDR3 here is CASSPLTGNTDTQYF. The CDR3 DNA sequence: TGCGCCAGCAGCCCCCTGACAGGCAACACAGATACGCAGTATTTT.